This T cell receptor beta chain was captured in a study of T cells after posttransplantation cyclophosphamide. The table came from immunoSEQ multiplex PCR; TCRdb's copy has only in-frame clones and leaves some out. The sample holds about 18,000 clones, around four fifths seen once. The ends lost 2 bases at V and 5 bases at J; junction bases unmatched: 11. In germline, CDR1 is MNHEY, CDR2 SMNVEV (reference sequence). The CDR3 has 16 amino acids. A remark on this clone: Its antigen is not known.

Study-level results: Later blood repertoires were often dominated by clones from the donor CD8+ memory compartment. Skin or GI-infiltrating T cells shared few TRB sequences with blood. After PTCy, TRB diversity resembled that of CNI/methotrexate controls.

Material: memory CD4+ T cells sorted from blood. The sequence was obtained from a man aged 30-40 years in good health and a related stem cell transplant donor. The V and J genes are TRBV27 and TRBJ2-5, with 7 bases aligning to TRBD1. CDR3 in amino acids: CASSLTYRGGGETQYF. The CDR3 DNA reads TGTGCCAGCAGTTTAACCTACAGGGGCGGTGGGGAGACCCAGTACTTC.